The 28 T cell receptor beta chains reported below all come from one sample, sequenced in a study of identical twins. TCRdb called the 5' RACE reads again in MiXCR, with one record for every CDR3 protein. This table holds hundreds of thousands of distinct CDR3 sequences, approximately 18% found once. These data are also associated with another study on T cells expressing NK-cell markers.

Material: PBMCs. The receptors were sampled from a young woman in good health.

This clonotype has just a few counts. The chain couples TRBV2 to TRBJ1-1; D unclear. Germline V lookup: CDR1 SNHLY, CDR2 FYNNEI. The CDR3 extends over 15 amino acids. Trimming removed 0 bases at V and 1 base at J, with 9 bases between. This chain's CDR3 is CASSEAPERNTEAFF. The CDR3 coding sequence is TGTGCCAGCAGTGAAGCGCCAGAAAGGAACACTGAAGCTTTCTTT.

In its sample, this clonotype was seen a few times. V usage is TRBV20-1 and J usage is TRBJ1-1; D gene ambiguous. V was clipped by 3 bases and J by 1 base, with 15 bases between them. The CDR3 spans 15 residues. Germline V gene sequence: CDR1 DFQATT, CDR2 SNEGSKA (reference sequence). In nucleotides, the CDR3 is TGCAGTGCTAGGGCCCCCGGACTCTCGAACACTGAAGCTTTCTTT. It specifies CSARAPGLSNTEAFF.

The table lists this clonotype with a few counts. The chain recombines TRBV12-3 or TRBV12-4 with TRBJ2-3; TRBD1 aligns across 10 bases. Trimming cost V 6 bases and J 6 bases; bases outside gene matches: 6. CDR3 length: 14 amino acids. As DNA, the CDR3 is TGTGCCAGCAGCCAAGGACAGGGGGTGGATACGCAGTATTTT. Translation: CASSQGQGVDTQYF.

The gene calls are TRBV29-1 and TRBJ1-1, with D hard to call. The germline CDR1 and CDR2 sequences are SQVTM and ANQGSEA. Trimming took 6 bases from V and 11 from J, leaving 13 bases between them. The CDR3 has 10 residues. Here the CDR3 DNA reads TGCAGCGTCGAGGAGGGCCGCGCTTTCTTT. Encoded protein: CSVEEGRAFF.

The chain uses TRBV5-5 and TRBJ2-3; D gene uncertain. Germline-derived CDR1 and CDR2 are SGHKS and YYEKEE (reference sequence). V lost 2 bases, J lost 6 bases, and 7 bases lay in between. The CDR3 consists of 12 residues. CDR3 coding DNA: TGTGCCAGCAGCTTCGTCCGGGATACGCAGTATTTT. Translation: CASSFVRDTQYF.

This clonotype was seen a handful of times. This chain connects TRBV29-1 to TRBJ2-3; TRBD1 agrees at 11 bases. The J segment lost 5 bases and the V segment lost 6 bases, leaving 13 bases of the junction unmatched. The CDR3 has 16 residues. Looked up from germline, CDR1 is SQVTM and CDR2 is ANQGSEA. The CDR3 reads CSVDRTGGVGRDTQYF. For the CDR3, the DNA is TGCAGCGTCGATCGGACAGGGGGCGTAGGCAGAGATACGCAGTATTTT.

A few counts support this clonotype. The rearrangement uses TRBV20-1 and TRBJ1-1, with 8 positions matching TRBD1. Germline values: CDR1 DFQATT, CDR2 SNEGSKA (reference sequence). With V trimmed by 1 base and J by 4 bases, 5 bases remained unmatched. The CDR3 runs 14 residues. CDR3 in DNA: TGCAGTGCTAGAGGGGGGACAGGCGGCACTGAAGCTTTCTTT. Amino acid sequence: CSARGGTGGTEAFF.

This clonotype showed up just a few times. One end of the junction fails to match germline, which may point to a read error. V is TRBV10-3 and J is TRBJ2-1; TRBD1 or TRBD2 may be the D gene (5 bases each). Germline values: CDR1 ENHRY, CDR2 SYGVKD. The CDR3 sequence is 14 residues long. CDR3 in amino acids: CAINEGPPRDEQFF. Written as DNA, the CDR3 is TGTGCCATCAATGAGGGGCCCCCTCGAGATGAGCAGTTCTTC.

This clonotype occurred a few times. The gene calls are TRBV9 and TRBJ2-1; D is tentatively TRBD1 or TRBD2 (5 bases each). Trimming stripped 3 bases from V and 3 bases from J, with 13 bases between. The germline V gene has CDR1 SGDLS and CDR2 YYNGEE. The CDR3 runs 15 residues. CDR3 nucleotide sequence: TGTGCCAGCAGCGAACAGGCGAGGGTCTACAATGAGCAGTTCTTC. Protein: CASSEQARVYNEQFF.

This clonotype was seen more than once but under ten times. This chain uses TRBV7-9 with TRBJ1-4, with D unresolved. Per the germline V gene, CDR1 is SEHNR and CDR2 is FQNEAQ (reference sequence). Deletions cut 2 bases from V and 0 bases from J, with 10 bases between. The CDR3 extends over 16 amino acids. The CDR3 bases are TGTGCCAGCAGCTTACCCGGTGGAGCAACTAATGAAAAACTGTTTTTT. It encodes CASSLPGGATNEKLFF.

The rearrangement uses TRBV7-9 and TRBJ1-1; 8 bases align to TRBD1. Germline CDR1 reads SEHNR; CDR2 reads FQNEAQ (reference sequence). The CDR3 extends over 14 amino acids. The ends lost 3 bases at V and 10 bases at J; junction bases unmatched: 10. The CDR3 sequence: CASSFTGQGSGAFF. The CDR3 nucleotides read TGTGCCAGCAGCTTCACTGGACAGGGTTCGGGAGCTTTCTTT. The full variable domain, completed using reference TRBV7-9 and TRBJ1-1, is DTGVSQNPRHKITKRGQNVTFRCDPISEHNRLYWYRQTLGQGPEFLTYFQNEAQLEKSRLLSDRFSAERPKGSFSTLEIQRTEQGDSAMYLCASSFTGQGSGAFFGQGTRLTVV.

The J gene is TRBJ1-5, the V gene TRBV2; no reliable D call. The V end lost 7 bases, the J end lost 4 bases, and 11 bases lay between the germline ends. Germline CDR1 SNHLY, CDR2 FYNNEI. The CDR3 has 13 residues. The chain's CDR3 is CASKELGNQPQHF. The DNA of the CDR3 is TGTGCCAGCAAAGAGCTCGGGAATCAGCCCCAGCATTTT.

This clonotype showed up many times. The chain links TRBV4-3 to TRBJ1-1; D is possibly TRBD1 (5 bases). Germline CDR1 and CDR2: LGHNA and YSLEER. V lost 0 bases to trimming and J lost 5 bases, with 13 bases between them. The CDR3 spans 15 residues. The CDR3 DNA is TGCGCCAGCAGCCAAGATCCCCAGGGTGGAACTGAAGCTTTCTTT. This encodes CASSQDPQGGTEAFF.

In this sample, this clonotype turned up a few times. The V and J genes are TRBV5-1 and TRBJ2-3; no clear D. Per the germline V gene, CDR1 is SGHRS and CDR2 is YFSETQ. Trimming removed 4 bases at V and 1 base at J, with 13 bases between. There are 15 residues in the CDR3. The CDR3 region is CASSPKGQGTDTQYF. The CDR3 DNA sequence: TGCGCCAGCAGCCCGAAGGGCCAGGGCACAGATACGCAGTATTTT.

The chain joins TRBV27 to TRBJ1-2, with D perhaps matching TRBD1 (5 bases). This CDR3 has 16 amino acids. The germline gives CDR1 MNHEY, CDR2 SMNVEV (reference sequence). V lost 1 base and J 1 base, leaving 13 bases between the germline ends. CDR3 region: CASSLYGTRINYGYTF. In DNA form, the CDR3 reads TGTGCCAGCAGTTTATACGGGACCCGAATTAACTATGGCTACACCTTC.

This clonotype was detected ten times or more. The chain recombines TRBV6-5 with TRBJ1-3, with a possible D match to TRBD1 (6 bases). The germline V and J ends were trimmed by 0 bases and 0 bases, with 9 bases remaining between them. The CDR3 extends over 16 amino acids. Germline-derived CDR1 and CDR2 are MNHEY and SVGAGI. This chain's CDR3 is CASSYSTGSSGNTIYF. The CDR3 bases are TGTGCCAGCAGTTACTCGACAGGCTCCTCTGGAAACACCATATATTTT.

This clonotype has more than one count but fewer than ten. The CDR3 reads CSAGITSGSRYEQYF. The CDR3 nucleotides are TGCAGTGCTGGTATTACTAGCGGGAGTCGGTACGAGCAGTACTTC. The J gene is TRBJ2-7, the V gene TRBV20-1; 11 bases are shared with TRBD2. CDR3 length: 15 residues. The trim removed 5 bases at V and 4 bases at J, leaving 10 bases unmatched. Germline loops: CDR1 DFQATT, CDR2 SNEGSKA (reference sequence).

This clonotype was observed a handful of times. The chain uses TRBV20-1 and TRBJ1-2; tentative D call: TRBD1 (5 bases). Germline-derived CDR1 and CDR2 are DFQATT and SNEGSKA (reference sequence). V dropped 2 bases and J dropped 2 bases, with 21 bases sitting between them. The CDR3 sequence is 17 residues long. The DNA of the CDR3 is TGCAGTGCTAGATCCCCAAACCGGGACGGGAAGAACTATGGCTACACCTTC. Translation: CSARSPNRDGKNYGYTF.

This clonotype turned up a few times. This chain joins TRBV9 and TRBJ2-5; 10 bases agree with TRBD2. Germline loops: CDR1 SGDLS, CDR2 YYNGEE. The CDR3 spans 16 residues. J was trimmed by 2 bases and V by 4 bases; bases with no gene match: 8. The CDR3 spells CASSNSRTSGQETQYF. As DNA, the CDR3 is TGTGCCAGCAGCAATTCACGGACTAGCGGACAAGAGACCCAGTACTTC.

The rearrangement links TRBV12-5 to TRBJ2-1; the D gene is possibly TRBD1 (6 bases). The CDR3 contains 22 residues. CDR1 is LGHNT, CDR2 FRNRAP, per germline. Trimming left V 4 bases short and J 3 bases short, with 34 bases between. The CDR3: CASGSVPEPPGDLHSYYNEQFF. CDR3 bases: TGTGCTAGTGGTTCGGTCCCGGAACCACCAGGGGATCTACATTCTTACTACAATGAGCAGTTCTTC.

This clonotype was seen only a few times. This rearrangement joins TRBV5-1 to TRBJ1-1, with 7 bases aligning to TRBD1. After removal of 1 base from V and 11 bases from J, the junction contained 5 bases not matched to a gene. The germline V gene has CDR1 SGHRS and CDR2 YFSETQ. The length of the CDR3 is 12 residues. The CDR3 DNA sequence: TGCGCCAGCAGCTTGTACAGGGGAATGGCTTTCTTT. Amino acid sequence: CASSLYRGMAFF.

The CDR3 bases are TGTGCCAGCACGGGACGTAGAAACACCGGGGAGCTGTTTTTT. This encodes CASTGRRNTGELFF. This chain links TRBV6-1 with TRBJ2-2; D could derive from TRBD1 or TRBD2 (5 bases each). CDR1 is MNHNS and CDR2 is SASEGT in the germline V gene. The CDR3 is 14 residues long. Deletions cut 7 bases from V and 2 bases from J, with 11 bases between.

The chain combines TRBV7-2 with TRBJ2-5; D is undetermined. V was cut by 5 bases and J by 5 bases, with 9 bases left in between. The CDR3 extends over 12 amino acids. The germline V gene encodes CDR1 SGHTA and CDR2 FQGNSA. The CDR3 spells CASSPLRETQYF. The CDR3 coding sequence is TGTGCCAGCAGCCCCTTACGCGAGACCCAGTACTTC.

The rearrangement uses TRBV12-3 or TRBV12-4 and TRBJ2-4; weak D call: TRBD2 (5 bases). The length of the CDR3 is 17 residues. Trimming took 10 bases from V and 1 from J, leaving 23 bases between them. The CDR3 reads CAISFWAGRDAKNIQYF. Written as DNA, the CDR3 is TGTGCCATCAGCTTCTGGGCGGGCAGAGACGCCAAAAACATTCAGTACTTC.

The chain carries TRBV5-1 and TRBJ1-2; 7 nucleotides align to TRBD1. V was clipped by 1 base and J by 8 bases; unmatched bases: 17. The CDR3 extends over 17 amino acids. Per the germline V gene, CDR1 is SGHRS and CDR2 is YFSETQ. CDR3 sequence reads: CASSLLSGDSGARGYTF. The CDR3 DNA reads TGCGCCAGCAGCTTGCTTTCTGGGGACAGTGGGGCCCGGGGCTACACCTTC.

The table lists this clonotype with many counts. The chain links TRBV12-3 or TRBV12-4 to TRBJ2-3, with D perhaps given as TRBD1 or TRBD2 (5 bases each). Trimming cost V 5 bases and J 0 bases, with 15 bases left between them. This CDR3 spans 16 amino acids. The CDR3 region has the DNA TGTGCCAGCAGTCGTACCGGGACCGCCAGCACAGATACGCAGTATTTT. It codes for CASSRTGTASTDTQYF.

This clonotype was detected only a few times. This chain joins TRBV5-1 and TRBJ2-1, with 8 bases aligning to TRBD2. The V and J ends lost 4 bases and 0 bases, in that order; junction bases with no gene match: 6. Germline CDR1 and CDR2: SGHRS and YFSETQ. This CDR3 region has 16 residues. The CDR3 region is CASSDLAGSSYNEQFF. The DNA of the CDR3 is TGCGCCAGCAGCGACTTAGCGGGAAGCTCCTACAATGAGCAGTTCTTC.

This clonotype appeared a few times. The gene calls are TRBV7-2 and TRBJ2-7; D is possibly TRBD1 (6 bases). Per germline, CDR1 SGHTA and CDR2 FQGNSA. V lost 5 bases, J lost 3 bases, and 17 bases lay in between. The CDR3 is 15 amino acids. For the CDR3, the DNA is TGTGCCAGCAGCCCCTCCCCAACAGGGAACTACGAGCAGTACTTC. Residues: CASSPSPTGNYEQYF.